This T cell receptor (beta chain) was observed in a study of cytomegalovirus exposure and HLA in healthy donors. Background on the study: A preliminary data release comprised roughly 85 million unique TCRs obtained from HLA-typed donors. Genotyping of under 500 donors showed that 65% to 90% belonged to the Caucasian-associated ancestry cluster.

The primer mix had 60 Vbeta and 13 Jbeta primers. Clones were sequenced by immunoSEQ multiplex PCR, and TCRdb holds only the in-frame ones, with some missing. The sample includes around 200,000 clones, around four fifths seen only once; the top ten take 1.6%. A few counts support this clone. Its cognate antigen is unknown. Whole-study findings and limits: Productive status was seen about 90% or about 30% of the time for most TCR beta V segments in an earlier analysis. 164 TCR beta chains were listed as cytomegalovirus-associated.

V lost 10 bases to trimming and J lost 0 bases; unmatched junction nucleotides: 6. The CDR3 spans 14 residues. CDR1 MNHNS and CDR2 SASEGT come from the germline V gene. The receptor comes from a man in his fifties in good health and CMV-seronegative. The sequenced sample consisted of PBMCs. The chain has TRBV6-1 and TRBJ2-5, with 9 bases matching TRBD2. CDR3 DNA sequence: TGTGCCACCCTTAGCGGGGGCCACCAAGAGACCCAGTACTTC. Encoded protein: CATLSGGHQETQYF.